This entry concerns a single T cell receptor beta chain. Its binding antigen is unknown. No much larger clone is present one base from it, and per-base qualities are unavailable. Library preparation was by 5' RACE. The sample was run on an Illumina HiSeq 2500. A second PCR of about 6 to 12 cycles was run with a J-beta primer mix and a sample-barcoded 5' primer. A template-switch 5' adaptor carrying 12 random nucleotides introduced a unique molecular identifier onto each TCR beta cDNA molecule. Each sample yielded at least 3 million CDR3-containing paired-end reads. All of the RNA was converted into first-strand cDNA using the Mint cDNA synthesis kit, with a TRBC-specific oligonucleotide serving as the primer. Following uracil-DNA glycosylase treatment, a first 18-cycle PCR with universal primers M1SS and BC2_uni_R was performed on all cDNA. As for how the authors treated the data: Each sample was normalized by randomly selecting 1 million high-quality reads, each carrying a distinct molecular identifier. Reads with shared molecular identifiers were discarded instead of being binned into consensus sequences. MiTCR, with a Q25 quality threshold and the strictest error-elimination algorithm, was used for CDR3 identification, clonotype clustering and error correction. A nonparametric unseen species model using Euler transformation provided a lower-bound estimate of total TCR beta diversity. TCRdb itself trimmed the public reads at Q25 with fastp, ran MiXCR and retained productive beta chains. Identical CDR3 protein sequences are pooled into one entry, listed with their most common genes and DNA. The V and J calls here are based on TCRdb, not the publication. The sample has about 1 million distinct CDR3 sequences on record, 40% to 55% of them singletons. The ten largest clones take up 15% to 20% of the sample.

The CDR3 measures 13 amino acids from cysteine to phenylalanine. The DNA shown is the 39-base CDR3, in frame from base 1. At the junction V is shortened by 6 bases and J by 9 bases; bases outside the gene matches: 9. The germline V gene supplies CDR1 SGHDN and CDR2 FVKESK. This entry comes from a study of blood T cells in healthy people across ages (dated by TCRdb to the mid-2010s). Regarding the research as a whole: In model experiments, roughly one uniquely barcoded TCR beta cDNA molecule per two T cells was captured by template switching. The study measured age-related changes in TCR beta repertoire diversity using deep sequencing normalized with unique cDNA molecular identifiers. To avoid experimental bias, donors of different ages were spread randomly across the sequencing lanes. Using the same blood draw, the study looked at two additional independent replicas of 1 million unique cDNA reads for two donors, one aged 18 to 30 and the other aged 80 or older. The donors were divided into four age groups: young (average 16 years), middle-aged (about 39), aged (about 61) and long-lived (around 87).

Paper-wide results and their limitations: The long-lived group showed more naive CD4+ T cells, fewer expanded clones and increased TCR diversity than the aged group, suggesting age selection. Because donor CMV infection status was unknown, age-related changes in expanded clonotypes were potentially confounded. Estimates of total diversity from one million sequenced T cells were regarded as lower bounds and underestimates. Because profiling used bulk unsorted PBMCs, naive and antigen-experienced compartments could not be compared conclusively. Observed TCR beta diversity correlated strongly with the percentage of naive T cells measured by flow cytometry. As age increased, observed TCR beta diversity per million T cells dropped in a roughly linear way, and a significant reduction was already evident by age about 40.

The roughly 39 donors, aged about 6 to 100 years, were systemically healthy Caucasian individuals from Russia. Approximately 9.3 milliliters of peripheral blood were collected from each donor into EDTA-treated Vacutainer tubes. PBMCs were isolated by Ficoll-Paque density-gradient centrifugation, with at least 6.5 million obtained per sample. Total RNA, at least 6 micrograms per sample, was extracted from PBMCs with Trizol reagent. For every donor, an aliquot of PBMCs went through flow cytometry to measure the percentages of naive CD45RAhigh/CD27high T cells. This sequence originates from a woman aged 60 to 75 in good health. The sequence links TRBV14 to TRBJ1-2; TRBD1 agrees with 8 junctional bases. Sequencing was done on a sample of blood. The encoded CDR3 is CASSIQGAGSYTF. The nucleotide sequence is TGTGCCAGCAGTATTCAGGGGGCCGGAAGCTACACCTTC.